This TCR beta chain was sequenced for a study of identical twins. In germline, CDR1 is MRHNA, CDR2 SNTAGT. With V trimmed by 6 bases and J by 8 bases, 10 bases remained unmatched. The CDR3 covers 15 residues. TCRdb fed the 5' RACE reads into MiXCR, producing one record per CDR3 protein. The table lists roughly 350,000 distinct CDR3 sequences, around an eighth of them singletons. Within the sample, this clonotype is medium-sized. A further study also used this sample, focusing on yellow fever vaccine responses in identical twins.

The chain uses TRBV6-4 and TRBJ2-1; 10 bases fit TRBD2. The TCR sequence derives from a woman in her late teens or twenties in good health. The specimen was CD8+ T cells sorted from blood. Here the CDR3 DNA reads TGTGCCAGCAGCGATAGGAGCGGGGGGGCCGATGAGCAGTTCTTC. It codes for CASSDRSGGADEQFF.